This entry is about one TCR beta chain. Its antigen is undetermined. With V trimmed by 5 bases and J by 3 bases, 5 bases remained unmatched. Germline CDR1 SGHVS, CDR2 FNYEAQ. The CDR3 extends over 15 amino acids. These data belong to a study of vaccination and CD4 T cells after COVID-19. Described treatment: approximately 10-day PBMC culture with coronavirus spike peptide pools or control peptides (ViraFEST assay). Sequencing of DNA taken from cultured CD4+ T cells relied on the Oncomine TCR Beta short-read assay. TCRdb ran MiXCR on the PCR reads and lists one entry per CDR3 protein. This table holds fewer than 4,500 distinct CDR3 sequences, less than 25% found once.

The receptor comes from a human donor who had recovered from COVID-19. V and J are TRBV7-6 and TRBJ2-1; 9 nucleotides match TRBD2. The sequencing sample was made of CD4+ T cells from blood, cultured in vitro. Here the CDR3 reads CASSPSGGFYNEQFF. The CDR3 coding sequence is TGTGCCAGCAGCCCGAGCGGGGGGTTCTACAATGAGCAGTTCTTC.